Listed below are T cell receptor beta chains from one sample, sequenced in a study of regulatory T cells in long-lasting Graves disease. In TCRdb, the multiplex PCR reads were re-called with MiXCR into one record per CDR3 protein. This table has 500,000 to 700,000 distinct CDR3 sequences, 25% to 35% appearing once. The sequencing here drew on peripheral blood mononuclear cells (PBMCs), taken when the disease was refractory, from a patient treated with antithyroid drugs. These receptors originate from a female donor with Graves disease. Each CDR3 is given with its conserved first and last residue. The D gene is left open where the match is weak. Some rows have no size entry. The others give once, few or many, or a class for an expanded clone.

J gene: TRBJ1-4; clone size: many; V gene: TRBV2; D gene: -; CDR3 DNA: TGTGCCAGCAGCTCCGACACCCATAATGAAAAACTGTTTTTT; CDR3 protein: CASSSDTHNEKLFF
J gene: TRBJ1-5; clone size: few; V gene: TRBV3-1; D gene: -; CDR3 DNA: TGTGCCAGCAGCCAAGATGTAAATCAGCCCCAGCATTTT; CDR3 protein: CASSQDVNQPQHF
J gene: TRBJ2-1; clone size: few; V gene: TRBV20-1; D gene: -; CDR3 DNA: TGCAGTGCTAGAACGACTGGTTACAATGAGCAGTTCTTC; CDR3 protein: CSARTTGYNEQFF
J gene: TRBJ2-1; clone size: few; V gene: TRBV5-1; D gene: TRBD2; CDR3 DNA: TGCGCCAGCAGCTTGGAGGCTCGCGGGAGGGCCTTTTTGTTCTTC; CDR3 protein: CASSLEARGRAFLFF
J gene: TRBJ2-5; clone size: -; V gene: TRBV7-6; D gene: -; CDR3 DNA: TGTGCCAGCAGCTTAGTGAGCCAGGGAGAGACCCAGTACTTC; CDR3 protein: CASSLVSQGETQYF
J gene: TRBJ1-1; clone size: many; V gene: TRBV2; D gene: -; CDR3 DNA: TGTGCCTCATCGCAGGGGAAGGCTTTCTTT; CDR3 protein: CASSQGKAFF
J gene: TRBJ2-7; clone size: few; V gene: TRBV7-9; D gene: -; CDR3 DNA: TGTGCCAGCACCCCGGGGGACAGCTACCGGTCCGAGCAGTACTTC; CDR3 protein: CASTPGDSYRSEQYF
J gene: TRBJ1-4; clone size: few; V gene: TRBV20-1; D gene: TRBD1; CDR3 DNA: TGCAGTGCTATGAGGGTGACAGGGTTAATATTT; CDR3 protein: CSAMRVTGLIF
J gene: TRBJ2-7; clone size: -; V gene: TRBV20-1; D gene: TRBD2; CDR3 DNA: TGCAGTGCTAAGGGGACTAGCGGGAGTCCCTACGAGCAGTACTTC; CDR3 protein: CSAKGTSGSPYEQYF
J gene: TRBJ2-7; clone size: -; V gene: TRBV5-5; D gene: -; CDR3 DNA: TGTGCCAGCAGCAAAACATCAACGGGGGAGCAGTACTTC; CDR3 protein: CASSKTSTGEQYF
J gene: TRBJ2-5; clone size: few; V gene: TRBV12-3/TRBV12-4; D gene: TRBD2; CDR3 DNA: TGTGCCAGCAGCTTTCCCCGACTAGCGGGGGGGAAGTACCAAGAGACCCAGTACTTC; CDR3 protein: CASSFPRLAGGKYQETQYF
J gene: TRBJ1-3; clone size: -; V gene: TRBV28; D gene: -; CDR3 DNA: TGTGCCAGCAGTCCACGCGGAGTCCAGAATGGAAACACCATATATTTT; CDR3 protein: CASSPRGVQNGNTIYF
J gene: TRBJ1-2; clone size: -; V gene: TRBV10-3; D gene: -; CDR3 DNA: TGTGCCATCAACGTCGTAGGAGCTTCTAACTATGGCTACACCTTC; CDR3 protein: CAINVVGASNYGYTF
J gene: TRBJ2-7; clone size: few; V gene: TRBV5-1; D gene: -; CDR3 DNA: TGCGCCAGCTCCACGATCGCGACCTACGAGCAGTACTTC; CDR3 protein: CASSTIATYEQYF
J gene: TRBJ1-5; clone size: few; V gene: TRBV2; D gene: TRBD1; CDR3 DNA: TGTGCCAGCAGGGCCGGGACAGGGGTTGTTCAGCCCCAGCATTTT; CDR3 protein: CASRAGTGVVQPQHF
J gene: TRBJ2-7; clone size: few; V gene: TRBV19; D gene: TRBD1; CDR3 DNA: TGTGCCAGTAGTATCCACAGGGGACACTACGAGCAGTACTTC; CDR3 protein: CASSIHRGHYEQYF
J gene: TRBJ1-5; clone size: many; V gene: TRBV28; D gene: -; CDR3 DNA: TGTGCCACCATCCTGGGAGGGGGAGGGGGCAATCAGCCCCAGCATTTT; CDR3 protein: CATILGGGGGNQPQHF
J gene: TRBJ2-2; clone size: -; V gene: TRBV13; D gene: TRBD2; CDR3 DNA: TGTGCCAGCAGCGAGGGACTAGCGGGAGCGTCGTACACCGGGGAGCTGTTTTTT; CDR3 protein: CASSEGLAGASYTGELFF
J gene: TRBJ1-2; clone size: -; V gene: TRBV5-1; D gene: -; CDR3 DNA: TGCGCCAGCAGCTTGGGAGGCGGACATGGCTACGCCTTC; CDR3 protein: CASSLGGGHGYAF
J gene: TRBJ2-3; clone size: -; V gene: TRBV5-4; D gene: -; CDR3 DNA: TGTGCCAGCAGCTTGGTCCGGCAGGGCCCCGATACGCAGTATTTT; CDR3 protein: CASSLVRQGPDTQYF
J gene: TRBJ2-7; clone size: -; V gene: TRBV6-1; D gene: -; CDR3 DNA: TGTGCCAGCGGTCTACAGGCCACCCAGCAGTACTTC; CDR3 protein: CASGLQATQQYF
J gene: TRBJ1-2; clone size: few; V gene: TRBV7-9; D gene: -; CDR3 DNA: TGTGCCAGCAGCGCCCGGGGAGGTAACTATGGCTACACCTTC; CDR3 protein: CASSARGGNYGYTF
J gene: TRBJ1-5; clone size: -; V gene: TRBV15; D gene: TRBD1; CDR3 DNA: TGTGCCACCAGCAGGGGGGGGGGACAGGGGGCGAATCAGCCCCAGCATTTT; CDR3 protein: CATSRGGGQGANQPQHF
J gene: TRBJ1-3; clone size: -; V gene: TRBV5-1; D gene: -; CDR3 DNA: TGCGCCAGCAGAAACGCCGGTACAACTGGAAACACCATATATTTT; CDR3 protein: CASRNAGTTGNTIYF
J gene: TRBJ1-4; clone size: -; V gene: TRBV6-1; D gene: -; CDR3 DNA: TGTGCCAGCAGCCAGGGGTTTGAAAAACTGTTTTTT; CDR3 protein: CASSQGFEKLFF
J gene: TRBJ2-2; clone size: few; V gene: TRBV7-2; D gene: TRBD1; CDR3 DNA: TGTGCCAGCGGACAGGGCGGGCCCGGGGAGCTGTTTTTT; CDR3 protein: CASGQGGPGELFF
J gene: TRBJ1-2; clone size: few; V gene: TRBV10-3; D gene: TRBD1; CDR3 DNA: TGTGCCATCAGAACAGAACAGGGGAAATTAAACTATGGCTACACCTTC; CDR3 protein: CAIRTEQGKLNYGYTF
J gene: TRBJ1-2; clone size: once; V gene: TRBV7-9; D gene: TRBD1; CDR3 DNA: TGTGCCAGCAGCCGATCCGGGACAGGGAATGGCTACACCTTC; CDR3 protein: CASSRSGTGNGYTF
J gene: TRBJ1-2; clone size: many; V gene: TRBV28; D gene: -; CDR3 DNA: TGTGCCAGCAGTTTCAGCCTTTTGTATGGCTACACCTTC; CDR3 protein: CASSFSLLYGYTF
J gene: TRBJ1-2; clone size: few; V gene: TRBV9; D gene: -; CDR3 DNA: TGTGCCAGCAGCCCTAGTTCAAGATCCAACTATGGCTACACCTTC; CDR3 protein: CASSPSSRSNYGYTF
J gene: TRBJ1-2; clone size: few; V gene: TRBV11-2; D gene: -; CDR3 DNA: TGTGCCAGCAGCTTAGACGGGAACCCTTATGGCTACACCTTC; CDR3 protein: CASSLDGNPYGYTF
J gene: TRBJ1-2; clone size: -; V gene: TRBV20-1; D gene: -; CDR3 DNA: TGCAGTGCGACGGGAAAAGGGGGAATCTATGGCTACACCTTC; CDR3 protein: CSATGKGGIYGYTF